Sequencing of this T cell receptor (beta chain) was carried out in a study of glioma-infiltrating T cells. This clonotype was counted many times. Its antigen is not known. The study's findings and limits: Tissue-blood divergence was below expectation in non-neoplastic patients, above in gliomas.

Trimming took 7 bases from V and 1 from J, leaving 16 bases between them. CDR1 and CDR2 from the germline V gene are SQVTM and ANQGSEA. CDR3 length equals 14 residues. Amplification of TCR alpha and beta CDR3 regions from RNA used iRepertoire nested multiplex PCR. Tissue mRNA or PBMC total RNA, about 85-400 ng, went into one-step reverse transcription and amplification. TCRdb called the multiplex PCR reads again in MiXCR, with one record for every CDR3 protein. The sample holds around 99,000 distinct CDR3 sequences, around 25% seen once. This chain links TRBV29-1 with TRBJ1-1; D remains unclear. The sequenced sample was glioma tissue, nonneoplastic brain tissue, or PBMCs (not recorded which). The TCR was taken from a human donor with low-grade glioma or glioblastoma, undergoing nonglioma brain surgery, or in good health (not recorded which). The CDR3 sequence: CSGRRDNSNTEAFF. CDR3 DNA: TGCAGCGGGCGGCGTGACAACTCGAACACTGAAGCTTTCTTT.